This T cell receptor (beta chain) appears in the sequencing data of a study of post-analysis software for immune sequencing data. Background on the study: The patients showed relapsing-remitting, secondary progressive and progressive-relapsing multiple sclerosis courses. Overall study findings and caveats: A significant reduction in normalized Chao1 diversity was observed in multiple sclerosis patients versus controls. Analysis by F measure revealed that same-batch samples clustered strongly together.

Prepared libraries of TCR beta cDNA carried unique molecular identifiers. When roughly 0.9 to 10 million T cells were used, they gave some 520,000 cDNA molecules. MiXCR was run by TCRdb on the PCR reads, yielding one entry per CDR3 protein. In the table there are hundreds of thousands of distinct CDR3 sequences, over 45% of which are singletons. Concerning this clonotype itself: The antigen is unknown.

Sequenced: blood. The sequence derives from a girl aged 2-15 years with multiple sclerosis.

CDR3 nucleotide sequence: TGTGCCAGCAGCCAAGATGGGACGATCCCCCTCCACTTT. Protein: CASSQDGTIPLHF. This rearrangement joins TRBV3-1 to TRBJ1-6, with D perhaps matching TRBD1 (5 bases). Germline CDR1 reads LGHDT; CDR2 reads YNNKEL (reference sequence). The V end lost 0 bases, the J end lost 13 bases, and 10 bases lay between the germline ends. The CDR3 extends over 13 amino acids.